Listed below are T cell receptor beta chains from one sample, sequenced in a study of T cells in Graves' hyperthyroidism and ophthalmopathy. Using its own MiXCR run on the multiplex PCR reads, TCRdb lists one record per CDR3 protein. The data show 540,000 or so distinct CDR3 sequences, with around 45% seen just once and 19% held by the top ten. The sequenced sample was peripheral blood or thyroid tissue (not recorded which). The origin of the receptors is an adult woman with Graves' disease, either hyperthyroidism or ophthalmopathy (not recorded which). CDR3s include the opening cysteine and the closing phenylalanine or tryptophan. Fields, in order: CDR3 DNA, CDR3 protein, V gene, J gene, D gene, clone size. The D gene is left open where the match is weak. Size values are once, few and many counts, or a class for expanded clones, and some rows have none.

TGTGCCAGCAGCTCCTCGGACAGGAACTATGGCTACACCTTC	CASSSSDRNYGYTF	TRBV7-4	TRBJ1-2	TRBD1	-
TGTGCCAGCATCCCCTTGGTGGGGACAGATGAAAAACTGTTTTTT	CASIPLVGTDEKLFF	TRBV7-9	TRBJ1-4	TRBD1	-
TGTGCCAGCAGCCTAAGGCCGTATACCTACGAGCAGTACTTC	CASSLRPYTYEQYF	TRBV7-6	TRBJ2-7	-	many
TGCAGCTCGGGGGGACAGATGAACACCGGGGAGCTGTTTTTT	CSSGGQMNTGELFF	TRBV29-1	TRBJ2-2	-	-
TGTGCCAGCAGCCGGGGGGACGGAAATTCACCCCTCCACTTT	CASSRGDGNSPLHF	TRBV7-9	TRBJ1-6	-	few
TGTGCCAGCAGCTCCGACACGGAGGGGGAAGAGACCCAGTACTTC	CASSSDTEGEETQYF	TRBV13	TRBJ2-5	-	many
TGTGCCAGCAGCTACACGGAGGCCACCGGGGAGCTGTTTTTT	CASSYTEATGELFF	TRBV11-2	TRBJ2-2	-	many
TGTGCCAGCAGCTCGGAGCCCTGGAATGAGCAGTTCTTC	CASSSEPWNEQFF	TRBV11-2	TRBJ2-1	-	few
TGTGCCAGCAGCCTCCCGGGCCTGAACACTGAAGCTTTCTTT	CASSLPGLNTEAFF	TRBV9	TRBJ1-1	-	-
TGCAGTGCTACCGGGACAGGGAACACCGGGGAGCTGTTTTTT	CSATGTGNTGELFF	TRBV20-1	TRBJ2-2	TRBD1	-
TGTGCCAGCAACCAACAGAGGAAAGAGACCCAGTACTTC	CASNQQRKETQYF	TRBV6-1	TRBJ2-5	-	-
TGCAGTGCTAGTAGCAGGGGGCAATCCTACGAGCATTTT	CSASSRGQSYEHF	TRBV20-1	TRBJ1-5	TRBD1	once
TGTGCCAGTTGTGACCTCGTCCGCGGCTATGGCTACACCTTC	CASCDLVRGYGYTF	TRBV19	TRBJ1-2	-	-
TGCAGTGCTAATTCCGGGACAGGCCCCTATGGCTACACCTTC	CSANSGTGPYGYTF	TRBV20-1	TRBJ1-2	TRBD1	many
TGTGCCACCACTCGCCTTTGGAAGCGGGAGTACGAGCAGTACTTC	CATTRLWKREYEQYF	TRBV19	TRBJ2-7	TRBD2	once
TGTGCCAGCAGTTACTCGTTAGCGGGAGTCGGGGAGCTGTTTTTT	CASSYSLAGVGELFF	TRBV6-6	TRBJ2-2	TRBD2	-
TGCAGCGTTGTAACAGGGGAGAAAACTGAAGCTTTCTTT	CSVVTGEKTEAFF	TRBV29-1	TRBJ1-1	TRBD1	-
TGTGCCAGCAGCAGAGAACCGAACACTGAAGCTTTCTTT	CASSREPNTEAFF	TRBV7-2	TRBJ1-1	-	many
TGTGCCAGCAGTCCCAGGGGTATTTACGAGCAGTACTTC	CASSPRGIYEQYF	TRBV25-1	TRBJ2-7	-	many
TGTGCCATCAGTGGTAGCGGGATCACCGGGGAGCTGTTTTTT	CAISGSGITGELFF	TRBV10-3	TRBJ2-2	TRBD2	many
-	CASSFYICSARGLDGETQYF	TRBV9	TRBJ2-5	-	-
TGTGCCAGTTGTAAGGCGGGGGGCCTCTATGGCTACACCTTC	CASCKAGGLYGYTF	TRBV19	TRBJ1-2	-	-
TGTGCCAGCAGTGAAGTGGGACTGGGGAACAATCAGCCCCAGCATTTT	CASSEVGLGNNQPQHF	TRBV2	TRBJ1-5	-	once
TGTGCCAGCAGACGGGACCGCTTTGGTTTAAATAGTCAGCCCCAGCATTTT	CASRRDRFGLNSQPQHF	TRBV6-1	TRBJ1-5	-	-
TGCGCCAGCAGCCAAGCCATTGGGGGGAACACTGAAGCTTTCTTT	CASSQAIGGNTEAFF	TRBV7-9	TRBJ1-1	-	-
TGTGCCAGCAGCTTACGGAACGCTCCGAACACTGAGCAGTTCTTC	CASSLRNAPNTEQFF	TRBV7-2	TRBJ2-1	-	-
TGCGCCAGCAGTACGTCAGGGCTCGGTGAAGCTTTCTTT	CASSTSGLGEAFF	TRBV10-2	TRBJ1-1	-	-